Each of the 13 T cell receptor beta chains below was sequenced from the same sample in a study of OX40 agonist ivuxolimab in advanced cancers. Using immunoSEQ multiplex PCR, the repertoire was profiled, and TCRdb retains in-frame clones only, with some absent. Here the sample spans 75,000 to 85,000 clones, roughly 84% being singletons. The source was CD4+ or CD8+ T cells sorted from blood, collected in a trial of the OX40 agonist ivuxolimab. These receptors originate from an adult with an advanced solid tumor such as melanoma, head and neck, liver or kidney cancer.

The chain is built from TRBV10-2 and TRBJ2-3, with D possibly TRBD2 on 5 matching bases. This CDR3 has 14 amino acids. V was shortened by 6 bases and J by 0 bases, with 10 bases between the two germline ends. CDR1 and CDR2 (germline): WSHSY, SAAADI. The CDR3, as DNA: TGCGCCAGCAGCAGGACTCGGAGCACAGATACGCAGTATTTT. Translated, it gives CASSRTRSTDTQYF.

The CDR3 is CASSLAGDRVNTEAFF. Here the CDR3 DNA reads TGTGCCAGCAGCTTGGCCGGTGACAGAGTGAACACTGAAGCTTTCTTT. The genes are TRBV5-4 and TRBJ1-1, with D maybe TRBD1 (5 bases). The V and J ends lost 0 bases and 0 bases respectively, with 12 bases between them. CDR3 size: 16 residues. Per the germline V gene, CDR1 is SGHNT and CDR2 is YYREEE (reference sequence).

This chain uses TRBV19 with TRBJ2-1; 7 bases match TRBD2. In germline, CDR1 is LNHDA, CDR2 SQIVND (reference sequence). This CDR3 region has 15 residues. With V trimmed by 4 bases and J by 5 bases, 8 bases remained unmatched. The CDR3, as DNA: TGTGCCAGTAGTACCCGCGGGACTAACAACAATGAGCAGTTCTTC. It specifies CASSTRGTNNNEQFF.

J is TRBJ2-4 and V is TRBV7-8; weak D call: TRBD1 (6 bases). V dropped 0 bases and J dropped 7 bases, with 13 bases sitting between them. Germline-derived CDR1 and CDR2 are SGHVS and FQNEAQ. There are 15 residues in the CDR3. The DNA for the CDR3 is TGTGCCAGCAGCTTAGCGCCAGGGGTATGGAACATTCAGTACTTC. It codes for CASSLAPGVWNIQYF.

The chain carries TRBV11-3 and TRBJ2-1; TRBD2 might be the D (5 bases). Trimming removed 1 base at V and 7 bases at J, with 11 bases between. There are 14 residues in the CDR3. In germline, CDR1 is SGHNT, CDR2 YENEEA. The CDR3: CASSLVAQGNEQFF. Here the CDR3 DNA reads TGTGCCAGCAGCTTAGTAGCGCAAGGGAATGAGCAGTTCTTC.

The chain uses TRBV27 and TRBJ1-5, with 10 bases lining up with TRBD1. The CDR3 is 17 residues long. CDR1 MNHEY and CDR2 SMNVEV come from the germline V gene (reference sequence). V trimming: 1 base; J trimming: 2 bases; junction bases outside the gene matches: 5. This chain's CDR3 is CASSLLGTGVGNQPQHF. The CDR3 DNA reads TGTGCCAGCAGTTTATTGGGGACAGGGGTAGGCAATCAGCCCCAGCATTTT.

This clone was counted a single time. The chain recombines TRBV7-2 with TRBJ2-7; no definite D call. V shed 3 bases and J shed 0 bases, with 12 bases lying between them. Germline values: CDR1 SGHTA, CDR2 FQGNSA. The length of the CDR3 is 15 residues. The CDR3 here is CASSFSGVPSYEQYF. CDR3 nucleotides: TGTGCCAGCAGCTTCTCTGGGGTTCCCTCCTACGAGCAGTACTTC.

V is TRBV5-1 and J is TRBJ2-7; 13 bases map to TRBD2. Germline lookup yields CDR1 SGHRS and CDR2 YFSETQ. This CDR3 has 17 amino acids. V was pared by 4 bases and J by 0 bases, with 7 bases of the junction left unmatched. CDR3 in amino acids: CASSLGTSGTISYEQYF. The CDR3 DNA reads TGCGCCAGCAGCCTAGGGACTAGCGGGACCATCTCCTACGAGCAGTACTTC.

This clone was recorded once. This chain links TRBV7-3 with TRBJ2-2; D unclear. The CDR3 is 14 residues long. The germline V and J ends were trimmed by 8 bases and 0 bases, with 10 bases remaining between them. The germline V gene encodes CDR1 SGHTA and CDR2 FQGTGA. This chain's CDR3 is CASGQRANTGELFF. The CDR3 nucleotides are TGTGCCAGCGGGCAGCGAGCGAACACCGGGGAGCTGTTTTTT.

CDR3 amino acids: CASWGGFSETQYF. DNA of the CDR3: TGTGCCAGTTGGGGGGGATTCTCGGAGACCCAGTACTTC. V gene TRBV6-1 combines with J gene TRBJ2-5, with 7 bases that match TRBD2. This CDR3 has 13 residues. Germline V gene lookup returns CDR1 MNHNS and CDR2 SASEGT. Trimming removed 9 bases from V and 5 bases from J; junction bases left unmatched: 9.

V is TRBV4-3 and J is TRBJ1-4; tentatively, D is TRBD1 (5 bases). CDR3 length: 16 residues. The V gene's germline CDR1 is LGHNA and CDR2 YSLEER. The ends were cut back, 0 bases at V and 7 bases at J, with 15 bases in the middle. CDR3 sequence: CASSQDWGYRTEKLFF. CDR3 bases: TGCGCCAGCAGCCAAGATTGGGGGTATCGAACTGAAAAACTGTTTTTT.

The V and J genes are TRBV28 and TRBJ1-4; TRBD1 might be the D (6 bases). V was shortened by 6 bases and J by 8 bases, with 16 bases between the two germline ends. Germline V lookup: CDR1 MDHEN, CDR2 SYDVKM. This CDR3 contains 14 residues. The CDR3 spells CASRKQGGGEKLFF. DNA for the CDR3: TGTGCCAGCAGGAAACAGGGTGGCGGCGAAAAACTGTTTTTT.

This clone was found a few times. The chain uses TRBV7-8 and TRBJ2-7, with D possibly TRBD1 on 6 matching bases. V was shortened by 5 bases and J by 4 bases, with 15 bases between the two germline ends. CDR3 size: 14 residues. CDR1 is SGHVS and CDR2 is FQNEAQ in the germline V gene. The CDR3 sequence: CASSQAQGKYEQYF. The CDR3 bases are TGTGCCAGCAGCCAAGCGCAGGGGAAGTACGAGCAGTACTTC.